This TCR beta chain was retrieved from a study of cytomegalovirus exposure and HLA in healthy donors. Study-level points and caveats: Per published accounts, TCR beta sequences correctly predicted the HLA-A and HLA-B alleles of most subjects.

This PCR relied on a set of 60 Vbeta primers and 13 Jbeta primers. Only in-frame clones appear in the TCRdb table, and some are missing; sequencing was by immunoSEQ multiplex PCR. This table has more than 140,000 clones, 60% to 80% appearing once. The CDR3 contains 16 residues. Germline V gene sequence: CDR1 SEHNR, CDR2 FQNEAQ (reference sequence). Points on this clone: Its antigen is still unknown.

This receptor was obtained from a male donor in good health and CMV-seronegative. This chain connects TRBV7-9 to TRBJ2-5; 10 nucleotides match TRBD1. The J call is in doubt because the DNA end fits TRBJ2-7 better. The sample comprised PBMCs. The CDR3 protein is CASSSIPGQGRDEQYF. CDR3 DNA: TGTGCCAGCAGCTCCATACCGGGACAGGGGAGGGACGAGCAGTACTTC.